The 24 T cell receptor beta chains below were found in one sample sequenced in a study of shared clonotypes between healthy human individuals. Repertoires were generated with immunoSEQ multiplex PCR, while TCRdb's copy carries only in-frame clones and drops some. The sample includes about 2,200,000 clones, 85% to 95% of them seen just once. The naive CD8 subset, CD45RO-negative cells positively selected for CCR7, excluded terminally differentiated effector memory CD45RA+ cells. The sequenced sample was naive CD8+ T cells from PBMCs. The source is a man in his late teens or twenties in good health. Some clones in this sample may be carry-over from other donors' samples.

The V gene is TRBV30, the J gene TRBJ2-7; TRBD1 agrees at 9 bases. The CDR3 is made up of 14 amino acids. Germline V gene sequence: CDR1 GTSNPN, CDR2 SVGIG (reference sequence). Losses at the gene ends were 0 bases for V and 5 bases for J; bases not matched to a gene: 5. The CDR3 DNA follows: TGTGCCTGGAGTGTACGTAGGACAGGGGACGAGCAGTACTTC. Amino acids: CAWSVRRTGDEQYF.

The chain's CDR3 is CATGGSNYGYTF. In DNA, the CDR3 is TGTGCTACGGGGGGATCTAACTATGGCTACACCTTC. This sequence joins TRBV27 and TRBJ1-2, with D maybe TRBD1 (5 bases). This CDR3 region has 12 residues. From germline, CDR1 is MNHEY and CDR2 SMNVEV (reference sequence).

This rearrangement joins TRBV19 to TRBJ1-1; D is unclear. V was trimmed by 3 bases and J by 0 bases, leaving 11 bases between them. Germline CDR1 is LNHDA and CDR2 is SQIVND (reference sequence). This CDR3 contains 15 residues. The CDR3, as DNA: TGTGCCAGTAGTATCCAAAGACATTTGAACACTGAAGCTTTCTTT. Translated: CASSIQRHLNTEAFF.

The chain employs TRBV10-1 and TRBJ2-3; the match to TRBD2 covers 11 bases. V gave up 6 bases and J gave up 1 base; unmatched junction bases: 3. Looked up from germline, CDR1 is WNHNN and CDR2 is SYGVQD (reference sequence). This CDR3 is built from 15 residues. DNA of the CDR3: TGCGCCAGCAGCCCGGGACTAGCGGGCACAGATACGCAGTATTTT. Protein: CASSPGLAGTDTQYF.

This rearrangement joins TRBV7-2 to TRBJ1-2, with TRBD1 matching over 7 bases. The CDR3 has 15 amino acids. The V and J ends lost 3 bases and 0 bases, in that order; junction bases with no gene match: 4. Germline V gene data show CDR1 as SGHTA and CDR2 as FQGNSA. The CDR3 sequence is CASSLRDSSNYGYTF. CDR3 DNA: TGTGCCAGCAGCTTGAGGGACAGCTCTAACTATGGCTACACCTTC.

Note on this clone: Other DNA sequences from this sample encode an identical CDR3 as well. This chain joins TRBV19 and TRBJ2-7, with TRBD1 as a possible D gene (5 bases). V lost 5 bases, J lost 4 bases, and 9 bases lay in between. Germline CDR1 LNHDA, CDR2 SQIVND (reference sequence). This CDR3 is 12 amino acids long. CDR3 bases: TGTGCCAGTAGTCCATCAGGGTACGAGCAGTACTTC. This sequence encodes CASSPSGYEQYF.

The rearrangement joins TRBV6-4 to TRBJ1-1, with D possibly being TRBD1 (5 bases). V was cut by 2 bases and J by 5 bases, with 12 bases left in between. CDR3 size: 14 residues. Per germline, CDR1 MRHNA and CDR2 SNTAGT. CDR3 nucleotides: TGTGCCAGCAGTGACAGGGGCCGAGGAACTGAAGCTTTCTTT. This codes for CASSDRGRGTEAFF.

The chain joins TRBV27 to TRBJ2-7, with D perhaps TRBD1 or TRBD2 (5 bases each). Germline CDR1 reads MNHEY; CDR2 reads SMNVEV (reference sequence). The CDR3 loop spans 13 amino acids. With 4 bases removed from V and 5 bases from J, the gap between germline ends came to 12 bases. This CDR3 reads CASSSSRDHEQYF. CDR3 sequence (DNA): TGTGCCAGCAGTTCATCCAGGGACCACGAGCAGTACTTC.

The chain is built from TRBV2 and TRBJ2-1; D is possibly TRBD2 (6 bases). V was clipped by 8 bases and J by 0 bases, with 14 bases between them. Germline lookup yields CDR1 SNHLY and CDR2 FYNNEI. This CDR3 has 15 residues. In DNA, the CDR3 is TGTGCCAGCCTGGGACTCCCAAGCTCCTACAATGAGCAGTTCTTC. Translating gives CASLGLPSSYNEQFF.

This chain links TRBV27 with TRBJ2-7, with D perhaps TRBD2 (5 bases). The V gene lost 2 bases and the J gene lost 2 bases, with 13 bases spanning the gap. This CDR3 spans 15 amino acids. Germline CDR1 MNHEY, CDR2 SMNVEV (reference sequence). CDR3 bases: TGTGCCAGCAGTTTAACGGAGACGGGGACCTACGAGCAGTACTTC. The encoded protein is CASSLTETGTYEQYF.

The count of this clone is one. The same CDR3 is also encoded by other DNA sequences in this sample. The V gene is TRBV11-2, the J gene TRBJ1-2; D remains unclear. V lost 1 base and J 3 bases, leaving 6 bases between the germline ends. Germline V gives CDR1 SGHAT, CDR2 FQNNGV. The CDR3 runs 13 residues. The CDR3 reads CASSLVGDYGYTF. Written as DNA, the CDR3 is TGTGCCAGCAGCTTAGTGGGAGACTATGGCTACACCTTC. Together with reference TRBV11-2 and TRBJ1-2, the CDR3 gives the full variable domain: EAGVAQSPRYKIIEKRQSVAFWCNPISGHATLYWYQQILGQGPKLLIQFQNNGVVDDSQLPKDRFSAERLKGVDSTLKIQPAKLEDSAVYLCASSLVGDYGYTFGSGTRLTVV.

The V and J genes are TRBV27 and TRBJ1-2; unclear D gene. Germline lookup yields CDR1 MNHEY and CDR2 SMNVEV (reference sequence). Trimming removed 5 bases from V and 3 bases from J, with 13 bases in between. The CDR3 has 14 amino acids. The CDR3 loop is CASSKEPGYYGYTF. CDR3 coding DNA: TGTGCCAGCAGTAAAGAACCGGGATACTATGGCTACACCTTC.

The chain employs TRBV9 and TRBJ2-7; the D call may be TRBD1 or TRBD2 (5 bases each). V was trimmed by 4 bases and J by 7 bases, leaving 18 bases between them. Germline V gene sequence: CDR1 SGDLS, CDR2 YYNGEE. CDR3 length: 14 residues. In DNA, the CDR3 is TGTGCCAGCAGCTACCGGGACGGCGGAGTTGAGCAGTACTTC. This gives the protein CASSYRDGGVEQYF.

Remarks on this clone: Distinct nucleotide sequences in the sample also encode this CDR3. The V gene is TRBV6-5, the J gene TRBJ1-1; D is unclear. Per the germline V gene, CDR1 is MNHEY and CDR2 is SVGAGI. V was pared by 0 bases and J by 0 bases, with 8 bases between. The CDR3 contains 15 residues. CDR3 nucleotides: TGTGCCAGCAGTTACTCAGACGGGCTGAACACTGAAGCTTTCTTT. The encoded protein is CASSYSDGLNTEAFF.

The V gene is TRBV28, the J gene TRBJ2-7, with D perhaps matching TRBD1 (5 bases). Per the germline V gene, CDR1 is MDHEN and CDR2 is SYDVKM. Trimming pared 3 bases from V and 2 bases from J, leaving 11 bases between. CDR3 length: 14 residues. The CDR3 region is CASSFVETAYEQYF. Written as DNA, the CDR3 is TGTGCCAGCAGTTTCGTTGAGACAGCCTACGAGCAGTACTTC. The entire variable domain, with the rest obtained from reference TRBV28 and TRBJ2-7, is as follows: DVKVTQSSRYLVKRTGEKVFLECVQDMDHENMFWYRQDPGLGLRLIYFSYDVKMKEKGDIPEGYSVSREKKERFSLILESASTNQTSMYLCASSFVETAYEQYFGPGTRLTVT.

This clone is a singleton in its sample. The V gene is TRBV28, the J gene TRBJ1-5; tentatively, D is TRBD1 (5 bases). Germline V gives CDR1 MDHEN, CDR2 SYDVKM. V lost 6 bases, J lost 6 bases, and 21 bases lay in between. The CDR3 is 16 amino acids. The CDR3 loop is CASSSLGGGIPQPQHF. CDR3 coding DNA: TGTGCCAGCAGCTCACTGGGTGGGGGGATCCCTCAGCCCCAGCATTTT.

V gene TRBV4-1 combines with J gene TRBJ2-7, with 8 positions matching TRBD1. The germline gives CDR1 MGHRA, CDR2 YSYEKL. The J segment lost 5 bases and the V segment lost 2 bases, leaving 11 bases of the junction unmatched. CDR3 length: 16 amino acids. CDR3 DNA sequence: TGCGCCAGCAGCCAATTCGGACAGGGAGGTTATGACGAGCAGTACTTC. Its protein is CASSQFGQGGYDEQYF.

This chain uses TRBV5-4 with TRBJ2-2; 11 nucleotides line up with TRBD2. The CDR3 has 17 amino acids. Germline lookup yields CDR1 SGHNT and CDR2 YYREEE (reference sequence). Unmatched junction bases numbered 12, after V lost 4 bases and J lost 7 bases. CDR3 bases: TGTGCCAGCAGCCCGGACTTAGCGGGAGGGGTTGACGGGGAGCTGTTTTTT. The encoded protein is CASSPDLAGGVDGELFF.

CDR3 region: CASRYRGAAYGYTF. DNA for the CDR3: TGTGCCAGTAGATACAGGGGAGCGGCCTATGGCTACACCTTC. The V and J genes are TRBV19 and TRBJ1-2, with 7 bases lining up with TRBD1. The CDR3 covers 14 residues. Per germline, CDR1 LNHDA and CDR2 SQIVND (reference sequence). J gave up 4 bases and V 6 bases, and 8 bases lay outside the gene matches.

DNA for the CDR3: TGTGCCAGCAGCGCCACAGGGAGAGCTAATGAAAAACTGTTTTTT. It encodes CASSATGRANEKLFF. This rearrangement joins TRBV9 to TRBJ1-4, with a weak D call TRBD1 (6 bases). The CDR3 is made up of 15 amino acids. Per germline, CDR1 SGDLS and CDR2 YYNGEE. V lost 3 bases and J 3 bases, leaving 12 bases between the germline ends. The full variable domain, its missing parts supplied by reference TRBV9 and TRBJ1-4, is DSGVTQTPKHLITATGQRVTLRCSPRSGDLSVYWYQQSLDQGLQFLIQYYNGEERAKGNILERFSAQQFPDLHSELNLSSLELGDSALYFCASSATGRANEKLFFGSGTQLSVL.

Concerning this clone itself: Other DNA variants within this sample encode the same CDR3. The chain joins TRBV7-9 to TRBJ2-2, with 11 bases matching TRBD2. Per the germline V gene, CDR1 is SEHNR and CDR2 is FQNEAQ (reference sequence). CDR3 length: 16 amino acids. The J segment lost 3 bases and the V segment lost 4 bases, leaving 4 bases of the junction unmatched. The CDR3 sequence is CASSSGLAGDTGELFF. The CDR3 DNA is TGTGCCAGCAGCTCCGGACTAGCGGGTGACACCGGGGAGCTGTTTTTT.

The gene calls are TRBV4-3 and TRBJ1-1; 8 bases agree with TRBD1. CDR1 and CDR2 (germline): LGHNA, YSLEER. CDR3 length equals 18 residues. The V gene end was trimmed by 0 bases and the J gene end by 6 bases; junction bases not matched to a gene: 15. CDR3 protein: CASSQDRTGRRGTPEAFF. The DNA for the CDR3 is TGCGCCAGCAGCCAAGATAGGACAGGGAGAAGAGGAACCCCTGAAGCTTTCTTT.

V is TRBV6-5 and J is TRBJ2-7; 11 bases fit TRBD1. The germline gives CDR1 MNHEY, CDR2 SVGAGI. The trim removed 6 bases at V and 3 bases at J, leaving 7 bases unmatched. CDR3 length: 15 amino acids. CDR3 residues: CASRPGQGALYEQYF. The CDR3 DNA reads as TGTGCCAGCAGACCTGGACAGGGGGCTCTCTACGAGCAGTACTTC.

This chain links TRBV9 with TRBJ2-7; D might be TRBD1 (6 bases). The CDR3 loop spans 13 amino acids. CDR1 is SGDLS, CDR2 YYNGEE, per germline. Trimming removed 7 bases at V and 6 bases at J, with 17 bases between. DNA for the CDR3: TGTGCCAGCGGGGTGGCAGGGGCGGGCGAGCAGTACTTC. Translation gives CASGVAGAGEQYF.